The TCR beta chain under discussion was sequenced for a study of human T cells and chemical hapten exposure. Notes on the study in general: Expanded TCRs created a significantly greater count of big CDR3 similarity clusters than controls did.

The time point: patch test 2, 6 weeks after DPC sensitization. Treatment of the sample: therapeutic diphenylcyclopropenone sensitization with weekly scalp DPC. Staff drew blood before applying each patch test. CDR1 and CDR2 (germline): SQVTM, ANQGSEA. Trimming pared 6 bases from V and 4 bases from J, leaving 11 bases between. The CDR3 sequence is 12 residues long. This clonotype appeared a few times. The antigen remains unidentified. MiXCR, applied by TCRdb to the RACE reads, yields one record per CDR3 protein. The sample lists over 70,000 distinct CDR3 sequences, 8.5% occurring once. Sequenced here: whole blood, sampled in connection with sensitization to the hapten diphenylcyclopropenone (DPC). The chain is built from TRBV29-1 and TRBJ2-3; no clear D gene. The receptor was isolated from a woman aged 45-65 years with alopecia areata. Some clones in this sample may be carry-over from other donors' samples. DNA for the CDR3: TGCAGCGTCCAAGAATTGGCAGATACGCAGTATTTT. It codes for CSVQELADTQYF.